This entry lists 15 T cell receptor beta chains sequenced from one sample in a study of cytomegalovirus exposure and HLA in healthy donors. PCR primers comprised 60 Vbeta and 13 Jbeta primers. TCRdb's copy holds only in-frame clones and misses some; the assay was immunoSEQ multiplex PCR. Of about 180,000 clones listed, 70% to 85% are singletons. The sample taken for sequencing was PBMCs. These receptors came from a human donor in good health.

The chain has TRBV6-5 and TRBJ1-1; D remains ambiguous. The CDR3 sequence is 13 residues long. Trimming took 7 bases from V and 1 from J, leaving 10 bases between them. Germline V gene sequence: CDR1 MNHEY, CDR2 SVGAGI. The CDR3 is CASNDIGNTEAFF. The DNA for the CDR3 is TGTGCCAGCAACGACATTGGGAACACTGAAGCTTTCTTT.

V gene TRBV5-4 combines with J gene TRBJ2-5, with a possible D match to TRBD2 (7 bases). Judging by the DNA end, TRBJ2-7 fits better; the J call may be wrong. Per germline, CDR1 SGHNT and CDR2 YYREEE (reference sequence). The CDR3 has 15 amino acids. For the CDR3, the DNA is TGTGCCAGCAGCCCCACGAGGGGGGGAGAAGGCGAGCAGTACTTC. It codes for CASSPTRGGEGEQYF.

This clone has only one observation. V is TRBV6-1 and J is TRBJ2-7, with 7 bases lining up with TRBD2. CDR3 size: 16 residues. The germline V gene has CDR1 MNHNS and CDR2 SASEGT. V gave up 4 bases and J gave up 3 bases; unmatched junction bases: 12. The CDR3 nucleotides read TGTGCCAGCAGTGGCGGGATGGGGGGGGTGGGCTACGAGCAGTACTTC. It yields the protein CASSGGMGGVGYEQYF.

The CDR3 here is CASSPAGTGLDYEQYF. CDR3 DNA sequence: TGTGCCAGTAGCCCCGCCGGGACAGGGCTCGACTACGAGCAGTACTTC. V gene TRBV19 combines with J gene TRBJ2-7; 9 positions agree with TRBD1. Germline V gives CDR1 LNHDA, CDR2 SQIVND (reference sequence). Trimming removed 6 bases from V and 3 bases from J; junction bases left unmatched: 12. The CDR3 consists of 16 residues.

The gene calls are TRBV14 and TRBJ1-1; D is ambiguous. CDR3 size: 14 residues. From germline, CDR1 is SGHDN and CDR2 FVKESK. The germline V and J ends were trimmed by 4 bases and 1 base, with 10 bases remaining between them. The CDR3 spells CASSPRYTNTEAFF. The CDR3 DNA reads TGTGCCAGCAGCCCAAGATACACGAACACTGAAGCTTTCTTT.

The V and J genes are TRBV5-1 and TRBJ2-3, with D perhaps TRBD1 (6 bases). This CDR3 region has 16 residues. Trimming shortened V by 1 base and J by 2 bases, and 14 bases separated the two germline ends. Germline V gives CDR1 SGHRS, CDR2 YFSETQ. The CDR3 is CASSLTGHRITDTQYF. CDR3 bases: TGCGCCAGCAGCTTGACGGGACACCGAATCACAGATACGCAGTATTTT. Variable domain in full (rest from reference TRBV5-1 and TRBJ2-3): KAGVTQTPRYLIKTRGQQVTLSCSPISGHRSVSWYQQTPGQGLQFLFEYFSETQRNKGNFPGRFSGRQFSNSRSEMNVSTLELGDSALYLCASSLTGHRITDTQYFGPGTRLTVL.

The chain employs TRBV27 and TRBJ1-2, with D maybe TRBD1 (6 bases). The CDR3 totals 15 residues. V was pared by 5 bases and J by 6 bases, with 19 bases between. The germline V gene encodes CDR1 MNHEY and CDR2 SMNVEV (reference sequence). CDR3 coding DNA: TGTGCCAGCAGTCCCCGGCCCCGCGACAGGAATGGCTACACCTTC. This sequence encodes CASSPRPRDRNGYTF.

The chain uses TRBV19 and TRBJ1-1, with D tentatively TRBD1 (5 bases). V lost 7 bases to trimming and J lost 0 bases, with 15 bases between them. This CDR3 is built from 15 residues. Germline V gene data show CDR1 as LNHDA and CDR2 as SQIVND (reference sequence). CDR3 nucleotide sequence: TGTGCCAGTACCTTGGGACTTGACCTGAACACTGAAGCTTTCTTT. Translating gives CASTLGLDLNTEAFF.

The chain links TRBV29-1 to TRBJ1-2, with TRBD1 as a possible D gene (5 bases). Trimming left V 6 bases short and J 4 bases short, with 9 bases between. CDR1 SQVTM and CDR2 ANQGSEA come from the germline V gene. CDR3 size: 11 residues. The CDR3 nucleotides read TGCAGCGTGACCGACAGCTATGGCTACACCTTC. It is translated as CSVTDSYGYTF.

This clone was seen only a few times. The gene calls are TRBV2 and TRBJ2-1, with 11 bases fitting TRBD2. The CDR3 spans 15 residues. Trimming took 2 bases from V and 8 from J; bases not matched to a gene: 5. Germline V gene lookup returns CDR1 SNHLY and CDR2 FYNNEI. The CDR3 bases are TGTGCCAGCAGTGAACTAGCGGGGGGAGGCGATGAGCAGTTCTTC. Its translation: CASSELAGGGDEQFF.

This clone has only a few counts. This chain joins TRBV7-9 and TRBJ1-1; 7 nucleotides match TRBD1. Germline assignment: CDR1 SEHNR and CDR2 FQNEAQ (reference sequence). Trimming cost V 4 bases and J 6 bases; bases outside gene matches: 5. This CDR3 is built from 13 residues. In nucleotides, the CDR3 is TGTGCCAGCAGCTCAACAGGGGAGGCTGAAGCTTTCTTT. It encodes CASSSTGEAEAFF.

The CDR3 DNA follows: TGCGCCAGCAGCCAAGTGGGGGGACTACCGTACCAAGAGACCCAGTACTTC. This encodes CASSQVGGLPYQETQYF. V usage is TRBV4-1 and J usage is TRBJ2-5; TRBD2 matches at 7 bases. This CDR3 contains 17 residues. V gave up 1 base and J gave up 0 bases; unmatched junction bases: 8. Germline CDR1 reads MGHRA; CDR2 reads YSYEKL.

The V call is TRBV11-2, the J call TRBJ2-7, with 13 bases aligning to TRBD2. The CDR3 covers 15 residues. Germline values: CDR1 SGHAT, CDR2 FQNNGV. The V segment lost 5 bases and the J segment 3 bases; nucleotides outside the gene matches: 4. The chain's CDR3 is CASSQGLAGHYEQYF. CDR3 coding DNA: TGTGCCAGCAGCCAGGGACTAGCGGGGCACTACGAGCAGTACTTC.

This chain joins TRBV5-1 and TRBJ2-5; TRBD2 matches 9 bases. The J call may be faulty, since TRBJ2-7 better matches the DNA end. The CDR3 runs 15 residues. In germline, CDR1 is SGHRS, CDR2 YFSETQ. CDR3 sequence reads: CASSNSGGNSYEQYF. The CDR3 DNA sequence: TGCGCCAGCAGCAATAGCGGGGGAAACAGCTACGAGCAGTACTTC.

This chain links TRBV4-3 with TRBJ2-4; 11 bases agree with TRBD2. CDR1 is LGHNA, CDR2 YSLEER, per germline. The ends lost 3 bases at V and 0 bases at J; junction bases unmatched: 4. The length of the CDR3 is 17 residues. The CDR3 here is CASSHSGGAQAKNIQYF. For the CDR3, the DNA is TGCGCCAGCAGCCATAGCGGGGGGGCGCAAGCCAAAAACATTCAGTACTTC.